The rows below give T cell receptor beta chains drawn from one sample of a study of T cell responses to AZD1222 COVID-19 vaccine. TCRdb keeps only in-frame clones here, not all; method: immunoSEQ multiplex PCR. The repertoire consists of about 99,000 clones, with approximately 88% occurring once and the leading ten covering over 7.5%. The sequences come from peripheral blood, collected on day 0 of AZD1222 vaccination. The receptor set was obtained from an adult in good health. Each CDR3 is given with its conserved first and last residue. D genes are given only for firm matches. Part of the rows lack a size; the others show once, few, many or a class for expanded clones.

TRBV7-2	TRBJ2-7	.	.	TGTGCCAGCAGCTCCCAAATAAGCTCCTACGAGCAGTACTTC	CASSSQISSYEQYF
TRBV27	TRBJ1-6	.	.	TGTGCCAGCAGTTCCCACGACCGCGCCCTCCACTTT	CASSSHDRALHF
TRBV7-2	TRBJ1-1	.	.	TGTGCCAGCAGCTTAGCGCTCAGGGATGAAGCTTTCTTT	CASSLALRDEAFF
TRBV2	TRBJ2-1	.	.	TGTGCCAGCAGTGCCAGCTCCTACAATGAGCAGTTCTTC	CASSASSYNEQFF
TRBV6-5	TRBJ2-7	.	.	TGTGCCAGCGGGGTCAATCCCTACGAGCAGTACTTC	CASGVNPYEQYF
TRBV7-2	TRBJ1-5	TRBD1	.	TGTGCCAGCAGCCAAGGACAGGGGAGGATTCAGCCCCAGCATTTT	CASSQGQGRIQPQHF
TRBV6-5	TRBJ2-7	.	.	TGTGCCAGCAGTTACTCGAGGGAGCAGTACTTC	CASSYSREQYF
TRBV4-3	TRBJ2-7	.	.	TGCGCCAGCAGCCAAGATGTCCAGGGGACAATTAGCGAGCAGTACTTC	CASSQDVQGTISEQYF
TRBV28	TRBJ1-2	.	.	TGTGCCAGCAGTAACGGAGGGGTGGGGAACTATGGCTACACCTTC	CASSNGGVGNYGYTF
TRBV4-2	TRBJ2-1	TRBD2	.	TGTGCCAGCAGCCTCCTCGCGGGAGATAGCTACAATGAGCAGTTCTTC	CASSLLAGDSYNEQFF
TRBV18	TRBJ2-3	TRBD2	.	TGTGCCAGCTCACCAACTAGCCGGGGGGAGACCAGCACAGATACGCAGTATTTT	CASSPTSRGETSTDTQYF
TRBV19	TRBJ1-4	TRBD1	.	TGTGCCGTATCAGACAGGGGGCGCGGTGGAACTAATGAAAAACTGTTTTTT	CAVSDRGRGGTNEKLFF
TRBV27	TRBJ2-6	TRBD1	.	TGTGCCAGCAGTAAAACTTGGACAGGGTACACCTCTGGGGCCAACGTCCTGACTTTC	CASSKTWTGYTSGANVLTF
TRBV6-6	TRBJ2-5	.	.	TGTGCCAGCAGTTACGGGGGGCGAGGGACCCAAGAGACCCAGTACTTC	CASSYGGRGTQETQYF
TRBV28	TRBJ2-7	TRBD1	.	TGTGCCAGCCGGATGGACAGGGGGCGTAACGAGCAGTACTTC	CASRMDRGRNEQYF
TRBV5-5	TRBJ2-1	TRBD2	few	TGTGCCAGCAGCTTAACTACTAGCGGGAGGGCCTACAATGAGCAGTTCTTC	CASSLTTSGRAYNEQFF
TRBV5-1	TRBJ1-1	.	.	TGCGCCAGCAGCTTGTCGCCGGTGAACACTGAAGCTTTCTTT	CASSLSPVNTEAFF
TRBV25-1	TRBJ1-1	.	.	TGTGCCAGCAGTGAATATGCCGAGAACACTGAAGCTTTCTTT	CASSEYAENTEAFF
TRBV7-9	TRBJ2-7	.	.	TGTGCCAGCAGCTTAGCGGACGAGCAGTACTTC	CASSLADEQYF
TRBV5-8	TRBJ2-7	TRBD1	few	TGTGCCAGCAACCGCGGTGAGGGGGCCATCTACGAGCAGTACTTC	CASNRGEGAIYEQYF
TRBV6-2/TRBV6-3	TRBJ2-7	.	.	TGTGCCAGCAGTTACATGAGGGGCTCCTACGAGCAGTACTTC	CASSYMRGSYEQYF
TRBV4-2	TRBJ2-5	TRBD1	.	TGTGCCAGCAGCCAACCAAGACAGGGAATCGGAGAGACCCAGTACTTC	CASSQPRQGIGETQYF
TRBV12-3/TRBV12-4	TRBJ1-5	.	.	TGTGCCAGCAGCCGACAGGCTAATCAGCCCCAGCATTTT	CASSRQANQPQHF
TRBV18	TRBJ1-1	.	.	TGTGCCAGCTCACCACGAAAGGGGGAGAACACTGAAGCTTTCTTT	CASSPRKGENTEAFF
TRBV28	TRBJ1-2	.	.	TGTGCCAGCAGTTCAGGGCCGGCTGGCTACACCTTC	CASSSGPAGYTF
TRBV19	TRBJ1-5	TRBD1	.	TGTGCCAGTAGTAGACAGGGAAATCAGCCCCAGCATTTT	CASSRQGNQPQHF
TRBV28	TRBJ2-7	TRBD2	.	TGTGCCAGCAGCTCACTAGCGGGGTCCCCGAGCTCCTACGAGCAGTACTTC	CASSSLAGSPSSYEQYF
TRBV7-2	TRBJ1-6	.	.	TGTGCCAGCAGCTTGAGGGGGGGGACCTATAATTCACCCCTCCACTTT	CASSLRGGTYNSPLHF
TRBV10-3	TRBJ2-7	.	.	TGTGCCATCACTAGGGGCATCGCCTACGAGCAGTACTTC	CAITRGIAYEQYF
TRBV18	TRBJ2-1	.	.	TGTGCCAGCTCACCGGGACAATACAATGAGCAGTTCTTC	CASSPGQYNEQFF
TRBV1	TRBJ2-1	.	.	TGCACCAGCAGCCAAGTTACGGGGCGGGACTTAGTTAATGAGCAGTTCTTC	CTSSQVTGRDLVNEQFF
TRBV6-5	TRBJ2-1	.	.	TGTGCCAGCAGGAAAACAGGGTTCCACGAGCAGTTCTTC	CASRKTGFHEQFF
TRBV28	TRBJ1-3	.	.	TGTGCCACGGACACTAGCTCTGGAAACACCATATATTTT	CATDTSSGNTIYF
TRBV24-1	TRBJ2-2	.	.	TGTGCCACCAAGTCAGTGAACACCGGGGAGCTGTTTTTT	CATKSVNTGELFF